In this sample, the clone carrying this T cell receptor (beta chain) turned up a few times. The sample belongs to a study of shared clonotypes between healthy human individuals. Samples underwent the assay at deep level. Genomic DNA belonging to each subset was distributed in equal measure over several immunoSEQ plates. The method was immunoSEQ multiplex PCR; TCRdb's version includes in-frame clones alone and lacks a portion of them. The sample includes about 680,000 clones, 92% of them seen just once. The naive CD8 fraction comprised CD45RO-negative cells positively selected for CCR7 and excluded terminally differentiated effector memory CD45RA+ cells. Donors included only healthy HIV-negative adults lacking recent acute infections or vaccinations. V lost 6 bases to trimming and J lost 1 base; unmatched junction nucleotides: 9. CDR3 size: 15 residues. Germline CDR1 LNHDA, CDR2 SQIVND (reference sequence).

The sample taken for sequencing was naive CD8+ T cells sorted from blood. J is TRBJ2-7 and V is TRBV19; 7 positions match TRBD2. The clonotype was recovered from a man aged 30 to 39 in good health. The CDR3 DNA sequence: TGTGCCAGTAGGGGCGGTAGCGGGTCATCCTACGAGCAGTACTTC. Protein product: CASRGGSGSSYEQYF.